The present T cell receptor beta chain was sequenced within a study of a mutant IDH1 vaccine in newly diagnosed glioma. Overall study context: At weeks 1, 3, 5, 7, 11, 15, 19 and 23, patients received a vaccination, eight in all. Vaccination followed radiotherapy alone by 4-6 weeks, or accompanied temozolomide cycles.

Method: immunoSEQ multiplex PCR; TCRdb's copy keeps in-frame clones and lacks some. The sample carries about 54,000 clones, over 70% recorded once. Study findings and constraints: Patients mounted vaccine-induced immune responses in almost 95% of cases.

Unmatched junction bases numbered 1, after V lost 0 bases and J lost 5 bases. This CDR3 is 13 amino acids long. From germline, CDR1 is SGHRS and CDR2 YFSETQ. Time point meaning: week 23, last vaccination. Every single dose of the vaccine, 300 ug of mutant IDH1 20-mer peptide, came with topical imiquimod. Comment on this clone: The target antigen is unknown.

The genes are TRBV5-1 and TRBJ1-2; 7 nucleotides match TRBD1. This receptor was identified in a middle-aged man with glioma. Sequenced here: PBMCs, sampled from a glioma patient whose treatment included an IDH1 peptide vaccine. The CDR3 DNA sequence: TGCGCCAGCAGCTTGGACAGGGGATATGGCTACACCTTC. Amino acid sequence: CASSLDRGYGYTF.